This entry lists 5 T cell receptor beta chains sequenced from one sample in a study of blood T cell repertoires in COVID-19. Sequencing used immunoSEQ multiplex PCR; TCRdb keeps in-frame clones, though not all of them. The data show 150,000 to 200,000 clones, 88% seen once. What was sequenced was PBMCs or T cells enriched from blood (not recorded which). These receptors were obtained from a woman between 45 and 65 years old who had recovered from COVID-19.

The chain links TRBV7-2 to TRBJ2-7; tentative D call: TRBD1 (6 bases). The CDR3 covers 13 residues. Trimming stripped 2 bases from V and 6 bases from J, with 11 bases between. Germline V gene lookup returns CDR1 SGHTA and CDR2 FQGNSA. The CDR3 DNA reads TGTGCCAGCAGCTTATCGGGGACACGCGAGCAGTACTTC. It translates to CASSLSGTREQYF.

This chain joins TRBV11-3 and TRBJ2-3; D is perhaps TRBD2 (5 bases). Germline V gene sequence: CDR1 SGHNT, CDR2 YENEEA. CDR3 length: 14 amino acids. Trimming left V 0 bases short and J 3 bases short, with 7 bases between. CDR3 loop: CASSLETGTDTQYF. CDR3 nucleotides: TGTGCCAGCAGCTTAGAAACGGGAACAGATACGCAGTATTTT.

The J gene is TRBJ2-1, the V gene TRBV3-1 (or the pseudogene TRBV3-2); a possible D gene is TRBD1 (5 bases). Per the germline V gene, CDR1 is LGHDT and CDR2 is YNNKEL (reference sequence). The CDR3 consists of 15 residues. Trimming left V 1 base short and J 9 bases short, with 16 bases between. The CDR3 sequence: CASSQGRQFGGEQFF. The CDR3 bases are TGTGCCAGCAGCCAAGGTAGACAGTTCGGTGGTGAGCAGTTCTTC.

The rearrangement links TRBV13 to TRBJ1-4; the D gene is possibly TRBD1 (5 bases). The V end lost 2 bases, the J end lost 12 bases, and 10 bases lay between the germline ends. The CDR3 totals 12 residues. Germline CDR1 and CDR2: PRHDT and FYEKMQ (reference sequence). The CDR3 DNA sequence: TGTGCCAGCAGCTTATCCGACAGAGAACTGTTTTTT. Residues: CASSLSDRELFF.

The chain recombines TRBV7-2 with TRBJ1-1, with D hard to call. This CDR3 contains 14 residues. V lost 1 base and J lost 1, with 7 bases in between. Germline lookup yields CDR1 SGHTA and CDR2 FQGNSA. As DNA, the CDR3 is TGTGCCAGCAGCTTAGTGGTCGGGAACACTGAAGCTTTCTTT. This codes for CASSLVVGNTEAFF.